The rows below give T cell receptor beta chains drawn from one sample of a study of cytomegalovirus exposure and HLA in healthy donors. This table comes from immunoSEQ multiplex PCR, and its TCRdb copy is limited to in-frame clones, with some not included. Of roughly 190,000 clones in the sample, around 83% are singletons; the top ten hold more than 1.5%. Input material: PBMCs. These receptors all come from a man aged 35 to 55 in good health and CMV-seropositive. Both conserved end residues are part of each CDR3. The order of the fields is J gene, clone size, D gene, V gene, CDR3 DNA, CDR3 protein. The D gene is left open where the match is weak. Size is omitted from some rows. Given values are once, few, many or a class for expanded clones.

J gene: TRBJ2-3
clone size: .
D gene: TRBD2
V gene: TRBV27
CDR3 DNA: TGTGCCAGCAGGGGACTAGCGGGAGGCACAGATACGCAGTATTTT
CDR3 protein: CASRGLAGGTDTQYF

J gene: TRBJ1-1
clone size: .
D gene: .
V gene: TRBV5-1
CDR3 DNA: TGCGCCAGCAGCCCCGGACAGCCTATTGAAGCTTTCTTT
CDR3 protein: CASSPGQPIEAFF

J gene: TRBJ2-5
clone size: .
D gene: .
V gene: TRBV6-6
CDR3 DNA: TGTGCCAGCAGCCAACCCGGCAGGGTATGGGAGACCCAGTACTTC
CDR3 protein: CASSQPGRVWETQYF

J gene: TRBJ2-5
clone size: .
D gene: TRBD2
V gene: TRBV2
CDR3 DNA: TGTGCCAGCAGAGTGGGAGGGCCGGATCGAGAGACCCAGTACTTC
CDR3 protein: CASRVGGPDRETQYF

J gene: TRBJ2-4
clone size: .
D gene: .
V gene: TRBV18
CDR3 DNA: TGTGCCAGCTCACCAAGCGACATTCAGTACTTC
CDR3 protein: CASSPSDIQYF

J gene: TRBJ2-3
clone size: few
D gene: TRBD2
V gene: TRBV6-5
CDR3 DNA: TGTGCCAGCAGTTACTCTATTACTAGCGGGAGTGTAGTGTATTTT
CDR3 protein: CASSYSITSGSVVYF

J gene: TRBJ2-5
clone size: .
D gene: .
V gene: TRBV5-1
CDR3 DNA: TGCGCCAGCAGCTTGGAAGCGGGGACCCAGTACTTC
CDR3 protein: CASSLEAGTQYF

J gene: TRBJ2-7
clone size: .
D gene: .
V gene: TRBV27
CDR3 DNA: TGTGCCAGCAGTTTAAGGTGGCAGGGGGCGCTTTCTGGGCGGGAGGGGTACGAGCAGTACTTC
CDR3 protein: CASSLRWQGALSGREGYEQYF

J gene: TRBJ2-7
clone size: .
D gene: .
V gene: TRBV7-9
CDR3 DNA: TGTTCCAGCAGCTTAGACGAGACTAGTTACGAGCAGTACTTC
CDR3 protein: CSSSLDETSYEQYF

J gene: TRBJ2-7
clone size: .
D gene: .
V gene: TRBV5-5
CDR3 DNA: TGTGCCAGCAGTAGCCTCGGGGGCTCCTACGAGCAGTACTTC
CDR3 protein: CASSSLGGSYEQYF

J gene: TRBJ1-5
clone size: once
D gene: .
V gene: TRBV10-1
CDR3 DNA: TGCGCCAGTCGTCCCAGGGAAGGTCAGCCCCAGCATTTT
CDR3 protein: CASRPREGQPQHF

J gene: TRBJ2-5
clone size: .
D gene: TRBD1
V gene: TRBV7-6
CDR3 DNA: TGTGCCAGCAGCGCCTCACAGGGGGCGAGGGAGCAGTACTTC
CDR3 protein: CASSASQGAREQYF

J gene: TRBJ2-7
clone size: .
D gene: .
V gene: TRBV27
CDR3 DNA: TGTGCCAGCGGCCGAACAGGAGCAGGCGAGCAGTACTTC
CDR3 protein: CASGRTGAGEQYF

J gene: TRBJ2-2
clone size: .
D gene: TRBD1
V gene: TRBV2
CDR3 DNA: TGTGCCAGCATAGGCGCAGGGGGTAAAACCGGGGAGCTGTTTTTT
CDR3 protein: CASIGAGGKTGELFF

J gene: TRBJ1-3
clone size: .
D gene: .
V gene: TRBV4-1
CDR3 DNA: TGCGCCAGCAGCCAAGAAGTCCGAAAGGAGGGCACCATATATTTT
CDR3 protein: CASSQEVRKEGTIYF

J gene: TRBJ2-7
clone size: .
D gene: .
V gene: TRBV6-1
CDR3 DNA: TGTGCCAGCAGTGAATATGGGGGCGAATCCTACGAGCAGTACTTC
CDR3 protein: CASSEYGGESYEQYF

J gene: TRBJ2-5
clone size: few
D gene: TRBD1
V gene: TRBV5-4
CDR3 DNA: TGTGCCAGCAGAGGGGGACAGGGGACGGAGACCCAGTACTTC
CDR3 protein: CASRGGQGTETQYF

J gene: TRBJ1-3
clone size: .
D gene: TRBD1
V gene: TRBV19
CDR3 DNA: TGTGCCAGTAGTACGCTCGGGACAGGCTCCAGCTCTGGAAACACCATATATTTT
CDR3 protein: CASSTLGTGSSSGNTIYF

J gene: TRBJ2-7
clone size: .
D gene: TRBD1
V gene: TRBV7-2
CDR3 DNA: TGTGCCAGCAGCTTCGGACAGGGCTTCCCCTACGAGCAGTACTTC
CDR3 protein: CASSFGQGFPYEQYF

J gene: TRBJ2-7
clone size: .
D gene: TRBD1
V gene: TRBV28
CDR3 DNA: TGTGCCAGCCCGACAGGGAACGGCTACGAGCAGCACTTC
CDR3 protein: CASPTGNGYEQHF

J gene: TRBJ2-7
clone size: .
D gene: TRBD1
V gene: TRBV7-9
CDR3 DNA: TGTGCCAGCAGCTTCCCCTCGCAGGGGGCAGGGGAGCAGTACTTC
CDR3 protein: CASSFPSQGAGEQYF

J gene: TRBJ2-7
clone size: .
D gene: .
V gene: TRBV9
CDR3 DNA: TGTGCCAGCAGCGTAGGCGTAGCGGACCTCTACGAGCAGTACTTC
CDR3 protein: CASSVGVADLYEQYF

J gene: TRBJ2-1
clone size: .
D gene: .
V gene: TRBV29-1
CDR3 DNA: TGCAGCGTTGACGGGGGTGGAGTCTCCGAGGAGTTCTTC
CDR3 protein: CSVDGGGVSEEFF

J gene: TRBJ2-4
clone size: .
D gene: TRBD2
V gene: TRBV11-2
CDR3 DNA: TGTGCCAGCAGCTTGATTTCTAGCGGGTGGCAAAACAGTCAGTACTTC
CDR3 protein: CASSLISSGWQNSQYF

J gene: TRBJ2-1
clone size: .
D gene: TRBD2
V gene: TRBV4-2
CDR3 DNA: TGTGCCAGCAGCCCACGGACGGGAGGCTACAATGAGCAGTTCTTC
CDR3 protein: CASSPRTGGYNEQFF